This T cell receptor beta chain was documented in a study of blood T cell repertoires in COVID-19. At the level of the study: Spain, Italy and the United States supplied samples that represented acute and convalescent COVID-19.

Repertoires were generated with immunoSEQ multiplex PCR, while TCRdb's copy carries only in-frame clones and drops some. The sample contains fewer than 65,000 clones, 85% to 90% of which appear only once. Seattle-derived patients entered the study during active infection and were followed longitudinally. Material for sequencing was peripheral blood. This TCR derives from a woman aged 55-75 years with COVID-19, enrolled during active disease.

The CDR3 DNA sequence: TGTGCCAGCAGCTTCCTAGGAGGGGCAACTAATGAAAAACTGTTTTTT. Its protein is CASSFLGGATNEKLFF. The V call is TRBV7-9, the J call TRBJ1-4; D possibly corresponds to TRBD1 (5 bases). The germline gives CDR1 SEHNR, CDR2 FQNEAQ (reference sequence). The V gene lost 3 bases and the J gene lost 0 bases, with 11 bases spanning the gap. This CDR3 spans 16 amino acids.